This T cell receptor (beta chain) was sequenced during a study of blood T cell repertoires in COVID-19. Study overall: Collection of acute and convalescent COVID-19 samples took place in the United States, Italy and Spain. The cDNA or gDNA used as material had been derived from T cells, B-cell-depleted T cells, or PBMCs.

Unmatched junction bases numbered 6, after V lost 0 bases and J lost 7 bases. CDR3 length equals 15 residues. Germline V gene lookup returns CDR1 GTSNPN and CDR2 SVGIG (reference sequence). The method was immunoSEQ multiplex PCR; TCRdb's version includes in-frame clones alone and lacks a portion of them. The table records fewer than 55,000 clones, roughly 83% of them present only once. The receptor comes from a woman between 55 and 75 years old with acute or convalescent COVID-19. The chain joins TRBV30 to TRBJ1-2; 12 bases match TRBD1. The sequenced sample consisted of peripheral blood. CDR3 region: CAWSVGGTGGIGYTF. CDR3 DNA sequence: TGTGCCTGGAGTGTCGGGGGGACAGGGGGCATTGGCTACACCTTC.